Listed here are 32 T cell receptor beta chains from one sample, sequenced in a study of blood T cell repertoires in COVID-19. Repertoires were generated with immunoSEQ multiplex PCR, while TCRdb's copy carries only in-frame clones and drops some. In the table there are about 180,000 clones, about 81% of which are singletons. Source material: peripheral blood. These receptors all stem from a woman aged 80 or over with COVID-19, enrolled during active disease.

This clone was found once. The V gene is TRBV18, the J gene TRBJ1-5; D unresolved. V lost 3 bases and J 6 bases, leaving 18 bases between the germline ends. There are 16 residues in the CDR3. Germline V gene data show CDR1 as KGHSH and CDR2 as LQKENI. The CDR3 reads CASSPQGAEGSQPQHF. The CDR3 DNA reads TGTGCCAGCTCACCCCAAGGAGCGGAAGGGAGTCAGCCCCAGCATTTT.

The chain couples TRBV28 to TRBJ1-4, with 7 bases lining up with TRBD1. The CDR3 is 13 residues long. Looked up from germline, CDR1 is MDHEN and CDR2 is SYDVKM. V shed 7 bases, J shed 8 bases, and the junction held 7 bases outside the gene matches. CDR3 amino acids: CASNWQGGEKLFF. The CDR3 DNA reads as TGTGCCAGCAATTGGCAGGGGGGAGAAAAACTGTTTTTT.

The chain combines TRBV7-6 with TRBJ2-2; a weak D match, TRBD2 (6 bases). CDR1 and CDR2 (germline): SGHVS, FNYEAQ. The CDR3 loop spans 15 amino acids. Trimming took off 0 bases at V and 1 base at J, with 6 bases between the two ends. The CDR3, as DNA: TGTGCCAGCAGCTTAGCCGGGGGGAACACCGGGGAGCTGTTTTTT. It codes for CASSLAGGNTGELFF.

The CDR3 is CASKVQENTGELFF. In DNA form, the CDR3 reads TGTGCCAGTAAGGTCCAGGAGAACACCGGGGAGCTGTTTTTT. The chain is built from TRBV19 and TRBJ2-2; D gene unclear. There are 14 residues in the CDR3. The germline CDR1 and CDR2 sequences are LNHDA and SQIVND (reference sequence). V lost 7 bases, J lost 1 base, and 10 bases lay in between.

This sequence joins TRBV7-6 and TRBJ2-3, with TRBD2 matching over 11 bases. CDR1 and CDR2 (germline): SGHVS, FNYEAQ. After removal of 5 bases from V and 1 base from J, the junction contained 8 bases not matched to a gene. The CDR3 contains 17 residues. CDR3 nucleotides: TGTGCCAGCAGCCCCCGACTAGCGGGGCGGCGCACAGATACGCAGTATTTT. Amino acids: CASSPRLAGRRTDTQYF.

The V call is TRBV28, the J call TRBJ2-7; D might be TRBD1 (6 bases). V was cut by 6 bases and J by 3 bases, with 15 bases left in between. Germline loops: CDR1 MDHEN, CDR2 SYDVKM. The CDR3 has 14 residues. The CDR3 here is CASSRYRDSYEQYF. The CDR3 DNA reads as TGTGCCAGCAGCCGATACAGGGATAGCTACGAGCAGTACTTC.

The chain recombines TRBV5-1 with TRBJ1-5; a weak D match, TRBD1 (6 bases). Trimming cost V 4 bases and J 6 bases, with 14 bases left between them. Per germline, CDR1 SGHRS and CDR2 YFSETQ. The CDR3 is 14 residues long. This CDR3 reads CASSPEAGVQPQHF. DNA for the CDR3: TGCGCCAGCAGCCCGGAGGCAGGGGTTCAGCCCCAGCATTTT.

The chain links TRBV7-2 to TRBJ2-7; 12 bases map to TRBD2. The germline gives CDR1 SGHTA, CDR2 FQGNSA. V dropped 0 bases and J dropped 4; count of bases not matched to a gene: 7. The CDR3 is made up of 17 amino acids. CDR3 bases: TGTGCCAGCAGCTTAGCGGCTAGCGGGGGGGCAGGGTACGAGCAGTACTTC. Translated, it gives CASSLAASGGAGYEQYF. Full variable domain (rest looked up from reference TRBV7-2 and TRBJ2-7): GAGVSQSPSNKVTEKGKDVELRCDPISGHTALYWYRQSLGQGLEFLIYFQGNSAPDKSGLPSDRFSAERTGGSVSTLTIQRTQQEDSAVYLCASSLAASGGAGYEQYFGPGTRLTVT.

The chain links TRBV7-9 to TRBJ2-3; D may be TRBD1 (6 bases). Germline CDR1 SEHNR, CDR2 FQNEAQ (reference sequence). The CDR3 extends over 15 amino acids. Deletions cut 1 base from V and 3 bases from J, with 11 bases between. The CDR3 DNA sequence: TGTGCCAGCAGCTTAGTGTCAGGGGCAACAGATACGCAGTATTTT. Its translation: CASSLVSGATDTQYF. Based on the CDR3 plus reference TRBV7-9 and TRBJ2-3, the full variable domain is DTGVSQNPRHKITKRGQNVTFRCDPISEHNRLYWYRQTLGQGPEFLTYFQNEAQLEKSRLLSDRFSAERPKGSFSTLEIQRTEQGDSAMYLCASSLVSGATDTQYFGPGTRLTVL.

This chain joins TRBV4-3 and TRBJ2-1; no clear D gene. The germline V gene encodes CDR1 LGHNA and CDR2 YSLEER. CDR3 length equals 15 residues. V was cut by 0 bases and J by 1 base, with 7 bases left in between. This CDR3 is CASSQDFRSYNEQFF. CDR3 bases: TGCGCCAGCAGCCAAGACTTCCGGTCCTACAATGAGCAGTTCTTC.

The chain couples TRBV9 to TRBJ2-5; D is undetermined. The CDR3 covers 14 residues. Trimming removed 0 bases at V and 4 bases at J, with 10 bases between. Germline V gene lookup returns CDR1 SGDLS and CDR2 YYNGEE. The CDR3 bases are TGTGCCAGCAGCGTAGGTTCGGTTGTAGAGACCCAGTACTTC. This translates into CASSVGSVVETQYF.

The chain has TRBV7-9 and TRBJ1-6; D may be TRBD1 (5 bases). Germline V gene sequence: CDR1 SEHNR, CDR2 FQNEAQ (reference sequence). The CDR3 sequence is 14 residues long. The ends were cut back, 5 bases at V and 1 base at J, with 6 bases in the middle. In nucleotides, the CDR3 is TGTGCCAGCAGCCCAGGGTCCTATAATTCACCCCTCCACTTT. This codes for CASSPGSYNSPLHF.

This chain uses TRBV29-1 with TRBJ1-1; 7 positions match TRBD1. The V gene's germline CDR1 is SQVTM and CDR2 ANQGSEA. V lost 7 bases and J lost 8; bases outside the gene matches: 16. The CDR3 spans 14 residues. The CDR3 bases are TGCAGCGGGAGGGATGTGGGCAGGGGGGCCGAAGCTTTCTTT. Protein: CSGRDVGRGAEAFF.

The CDR3 DNA sequence: TGTGCCAGTAGTATAGCCTTTCGACAGGGCGGGCAGCCCCAGCATTTT. Amino acid sequence: CASSIAFRQGGQPQHF. The chain has TRBV19 and TRBJ1-5; 7 bases align to TRBD1. Trimming took 1 base from V and 7 from J; bases not matched to a gene: 10. Germline V gene lookup returns CDR1 LNHDA and CDR2 SQIVND (reference sequence). The CDR3 extends over 16 amino acids.

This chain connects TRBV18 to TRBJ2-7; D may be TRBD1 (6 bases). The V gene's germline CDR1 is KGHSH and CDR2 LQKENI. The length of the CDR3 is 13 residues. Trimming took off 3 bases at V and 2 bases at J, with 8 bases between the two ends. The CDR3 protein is CASSPQGTYEQYF. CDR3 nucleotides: TGTGCCAGCTCACCCCAGGGGACCTACGAGCAGTACTTC.

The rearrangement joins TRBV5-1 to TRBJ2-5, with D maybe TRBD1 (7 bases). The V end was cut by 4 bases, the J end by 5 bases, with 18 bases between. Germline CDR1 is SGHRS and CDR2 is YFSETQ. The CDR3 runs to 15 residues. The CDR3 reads CASSDRMGGQETQYF. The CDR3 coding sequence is TGCGCCAGCAGCGACAGGATGGGGGGACAGGAGACCCAGTACTTC.

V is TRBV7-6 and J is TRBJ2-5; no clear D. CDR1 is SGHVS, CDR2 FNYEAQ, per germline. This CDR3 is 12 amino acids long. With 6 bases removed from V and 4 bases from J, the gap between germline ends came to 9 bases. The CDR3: CASSPRVETQYF. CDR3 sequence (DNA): TGTGCCAGCAGTCCCCGGGTAGAGACCCAGTACTTC.

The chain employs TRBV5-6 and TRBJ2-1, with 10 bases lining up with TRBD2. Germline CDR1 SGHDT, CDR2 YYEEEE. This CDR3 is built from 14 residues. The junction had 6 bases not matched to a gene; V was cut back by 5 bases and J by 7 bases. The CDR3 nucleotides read TGTGCCAGCAGTTTAGCGGGGGGTTTAAATGAGCAGTTCTTC. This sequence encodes CASSLAGGLNEQFF.

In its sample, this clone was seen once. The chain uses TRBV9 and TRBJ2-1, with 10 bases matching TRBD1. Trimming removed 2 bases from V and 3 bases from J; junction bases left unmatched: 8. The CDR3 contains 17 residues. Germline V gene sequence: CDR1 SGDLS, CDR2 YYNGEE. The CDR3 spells CASSVRGDRGFYNEQFF. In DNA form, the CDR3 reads TGTGCCAGCAGCGTCAGGGGGGACAGGGGATTCTACAATGAGCAGTTCTTC.

The CDR3 protein is CASSNRGRCNQPQHF. The CDR3 nucleotides read TGTGCCAGCAGCAACCGGGGTCGGTGCAATCAGCCCCAGCATTTT. The chain recombines TRBV21-1 with TRBJ1-5. TRBV21-1 has pseudogene status. The CDR3 is 15 amino acids.

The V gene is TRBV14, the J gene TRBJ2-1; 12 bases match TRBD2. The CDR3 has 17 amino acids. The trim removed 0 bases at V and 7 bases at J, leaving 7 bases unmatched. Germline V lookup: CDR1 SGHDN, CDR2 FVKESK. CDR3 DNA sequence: TGTGCCAGCAGCCAAGATCTAGGACTAGCGGGGCAGAATGAGCAGTTCTTC. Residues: CASSQDLGLAGQNEQFF.

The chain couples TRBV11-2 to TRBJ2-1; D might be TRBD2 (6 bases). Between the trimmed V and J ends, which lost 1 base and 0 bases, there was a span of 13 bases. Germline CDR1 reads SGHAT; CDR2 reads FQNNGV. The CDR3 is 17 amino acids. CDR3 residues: CASSLVGLRTSYNEQFF. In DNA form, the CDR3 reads TGTGCCAGCAGCTTAGTAGGACTACGGACCTCCTACAATGAGCAGTTCTTC.

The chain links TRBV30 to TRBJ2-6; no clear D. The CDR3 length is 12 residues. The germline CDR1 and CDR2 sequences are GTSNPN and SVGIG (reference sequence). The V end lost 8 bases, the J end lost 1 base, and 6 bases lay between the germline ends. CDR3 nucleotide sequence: TGTGCCGGAGTGTCTGGGGCCAACGTCCTGACTTTC. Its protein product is CAGVSGANVLTF.

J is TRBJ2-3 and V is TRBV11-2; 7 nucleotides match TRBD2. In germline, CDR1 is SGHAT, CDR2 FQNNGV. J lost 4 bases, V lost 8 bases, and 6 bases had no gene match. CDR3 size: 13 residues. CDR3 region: CASPGRGSDTQYF. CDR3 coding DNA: TGTGCCAGCCCAGGGAGGGGATCAGATACGCAGTATTTT. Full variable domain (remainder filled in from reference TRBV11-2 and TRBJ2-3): EAGVAQSPRYKIIEKRQSVAFWCNPISGHATLYWYQQILGQGPKLLIQFQNNGVVDDSQLPKDRFSAERLKGVDSTLKIQPAKLEDSAVYLCASPGRGSDTQYFGPGTRLTVL.

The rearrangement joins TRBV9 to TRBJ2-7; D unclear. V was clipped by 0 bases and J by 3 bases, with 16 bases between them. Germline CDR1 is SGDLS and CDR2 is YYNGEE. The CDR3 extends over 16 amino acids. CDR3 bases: TGTGCCAGCAGCGTAGCAAGCAGCGCCGTAAACTACGAGCAGTACTTC. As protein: CASSVASSAVNYEQYF.

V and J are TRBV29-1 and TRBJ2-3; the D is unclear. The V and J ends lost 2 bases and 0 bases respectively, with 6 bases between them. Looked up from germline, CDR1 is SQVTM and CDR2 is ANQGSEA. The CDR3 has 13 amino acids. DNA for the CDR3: TGCAGCGTTGAACAGGCAAGCACAGATACGCAGTATTTT. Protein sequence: CSVEQASTDTQYF.

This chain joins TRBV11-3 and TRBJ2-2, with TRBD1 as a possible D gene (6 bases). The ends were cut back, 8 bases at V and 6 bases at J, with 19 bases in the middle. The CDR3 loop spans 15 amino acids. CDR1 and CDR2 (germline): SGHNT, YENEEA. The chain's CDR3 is CASGKDSVPPGELFF. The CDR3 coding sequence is TGTGCCAGCGGCAAGGACAGTGTCCCTCCCGGGGAGCTGTTTTTT.

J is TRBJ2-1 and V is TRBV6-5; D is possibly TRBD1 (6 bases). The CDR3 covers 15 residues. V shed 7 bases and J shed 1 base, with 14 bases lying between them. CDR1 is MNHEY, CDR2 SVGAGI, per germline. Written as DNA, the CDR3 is TGTGCCAGCACCGACTACAGGGCATCCTACAATGAGCAGTTCTTC. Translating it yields CASTDYRASYNEQFF.

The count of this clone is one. This chain's CDR3 is CASSSPRGQNTEAFF. The CDR3 DNA reads as TGCGCCAGCAGCTCGCCAAGGGGCCAGAACACTGAAGCTTTCTTT. The chain has TRBV5-1 and TRBJ1-1, with D possibly being TRBD1 (5 bases). The CDR3 totals 15 residues. Germline V gene sequence: CDR1 SGHRS, CDR2 YFSETQ. Trimming took off 3 bases at V and 1 base at J, with 13 bases between the two ends.

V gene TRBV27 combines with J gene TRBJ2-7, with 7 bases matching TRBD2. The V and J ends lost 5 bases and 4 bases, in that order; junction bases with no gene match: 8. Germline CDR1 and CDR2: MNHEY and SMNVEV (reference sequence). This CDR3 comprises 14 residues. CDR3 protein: CASSPPGGSYEQYF. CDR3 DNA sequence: TGTGCCAGCAGTCCCCCTGGCGGGAGTTACGAGCAGTACTTC.

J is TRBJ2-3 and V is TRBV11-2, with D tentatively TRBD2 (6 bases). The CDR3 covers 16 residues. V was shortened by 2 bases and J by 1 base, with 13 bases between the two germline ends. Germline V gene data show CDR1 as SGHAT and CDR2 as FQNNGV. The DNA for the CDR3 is TGTGCCAGCAGCTTATCATGGCGGGGAGGCACAGATACGCAGTATTTT. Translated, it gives CASSLSWRGGTDTQYF.

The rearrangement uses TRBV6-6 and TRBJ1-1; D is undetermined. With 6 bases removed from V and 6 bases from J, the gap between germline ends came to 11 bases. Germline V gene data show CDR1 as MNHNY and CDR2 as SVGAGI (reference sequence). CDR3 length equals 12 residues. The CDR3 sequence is CASSRREAEAFF. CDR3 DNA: TGTGCCAGCAGCAGGCGGGAAGCTGAAGCTTTCTTT.